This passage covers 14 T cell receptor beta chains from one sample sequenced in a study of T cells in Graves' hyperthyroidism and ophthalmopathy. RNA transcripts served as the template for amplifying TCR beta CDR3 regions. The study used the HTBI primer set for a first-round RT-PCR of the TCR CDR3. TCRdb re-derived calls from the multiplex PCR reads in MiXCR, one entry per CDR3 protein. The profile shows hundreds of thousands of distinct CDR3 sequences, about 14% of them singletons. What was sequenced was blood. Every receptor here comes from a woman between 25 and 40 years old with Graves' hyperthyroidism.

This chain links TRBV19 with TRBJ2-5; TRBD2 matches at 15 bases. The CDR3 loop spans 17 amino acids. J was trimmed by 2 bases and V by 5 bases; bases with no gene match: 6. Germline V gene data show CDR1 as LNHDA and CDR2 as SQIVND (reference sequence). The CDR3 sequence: CASSHGLAGGGQETQYF. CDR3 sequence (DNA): TGTGCCAGTAGTCACGGACTAGCGGGAGGGGGTCAAGAGACCCAGTACTTC.

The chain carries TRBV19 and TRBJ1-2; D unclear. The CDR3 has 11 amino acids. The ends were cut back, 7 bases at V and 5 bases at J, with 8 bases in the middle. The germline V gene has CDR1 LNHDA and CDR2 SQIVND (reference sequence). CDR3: CASKNLYGYTF. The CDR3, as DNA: TGTGCCAGTAAAAATTTGTATGGCTACACCTTC.

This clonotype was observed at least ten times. The CDR3 sequence is CASSYGPGVGETEAFF. The CDR3 region has the DNA TGTGCCAGCAGTTACGGTCCCGGGGTAGGAGAGACTGAAGCTTTCTTT. The V gene is TRBV6-6, the J gene TRBJ1-1; no definite D call. V was shortened by 2 bases and J by 5 bases, with 18 bases between the two germline ends. This CDR3 is built from 16 residues. CDR1 MNHNY and CDR2 SVGAGI come from the germline V gene (reference sequence).

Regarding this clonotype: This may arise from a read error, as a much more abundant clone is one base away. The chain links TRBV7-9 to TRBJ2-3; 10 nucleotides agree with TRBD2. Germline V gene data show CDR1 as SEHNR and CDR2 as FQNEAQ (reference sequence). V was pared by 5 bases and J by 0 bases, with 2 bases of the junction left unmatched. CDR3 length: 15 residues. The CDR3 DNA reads TGTGCCAGCAGCCCGGGACTAGCGAGCACAGATACGCAGTATTTT. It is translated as CASSPGLASTDTQYF.

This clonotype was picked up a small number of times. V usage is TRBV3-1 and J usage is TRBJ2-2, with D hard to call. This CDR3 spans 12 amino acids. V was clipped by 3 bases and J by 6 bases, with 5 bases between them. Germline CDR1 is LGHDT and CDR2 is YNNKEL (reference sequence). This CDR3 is CASSQRPGELFF. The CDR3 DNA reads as TGTGCCAGCAGCCAGCGCCCCGGGGAGCTGTTTTTT.

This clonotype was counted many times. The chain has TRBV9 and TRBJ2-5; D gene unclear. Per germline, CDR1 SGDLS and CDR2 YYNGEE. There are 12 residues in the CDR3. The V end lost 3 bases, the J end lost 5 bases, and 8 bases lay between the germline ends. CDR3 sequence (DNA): TGTGCCAGCAGCGCCGACGGGGAGACCCAGTACTTC. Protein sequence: CASSADGETQYF.

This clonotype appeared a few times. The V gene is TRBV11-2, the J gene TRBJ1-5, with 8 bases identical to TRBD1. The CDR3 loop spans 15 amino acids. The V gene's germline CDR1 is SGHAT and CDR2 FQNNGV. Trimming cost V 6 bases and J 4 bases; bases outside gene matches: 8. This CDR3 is CASSSTGGKNQPQHF. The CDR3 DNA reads TGTGCCAGCAGTTCCACAGGGGGAAAAAATCAGCCCCAGCATTTT.

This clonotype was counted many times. CDR3 protein: CAIRDLRGANVLTF. The CDR3 DNA reads as TGTGCCATCAGGGACCTTCGGGGGGCCAACGTCCTGACTTTC. This sequence joins TRBV10-3 and TRBJ2-6; no clear D. The V gene lost 6 bases and the J gene lost 4 bases, with 10 bases spanning the gap. Germline lookup yields CDR1 ENHRY and CDR2 SYGVKD. CDR3 length: 14 amino acids.

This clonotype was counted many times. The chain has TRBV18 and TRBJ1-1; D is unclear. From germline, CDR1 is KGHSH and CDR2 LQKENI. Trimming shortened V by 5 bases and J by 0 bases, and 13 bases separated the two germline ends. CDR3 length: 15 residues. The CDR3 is CASSGAAELNTEAFF. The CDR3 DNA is TGTGCCAGCTCAGGCGCCGCTGAATTGAACACTGAAGCTTTCTTT.

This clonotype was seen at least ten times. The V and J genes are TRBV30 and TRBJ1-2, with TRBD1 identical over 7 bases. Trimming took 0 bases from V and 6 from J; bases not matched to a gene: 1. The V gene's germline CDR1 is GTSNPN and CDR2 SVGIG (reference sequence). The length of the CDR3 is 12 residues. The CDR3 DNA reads TGTGCCTGGAGTGTAGGGGGCGATGGCTACACCTTC. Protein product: CAWSVGGDGYTF.

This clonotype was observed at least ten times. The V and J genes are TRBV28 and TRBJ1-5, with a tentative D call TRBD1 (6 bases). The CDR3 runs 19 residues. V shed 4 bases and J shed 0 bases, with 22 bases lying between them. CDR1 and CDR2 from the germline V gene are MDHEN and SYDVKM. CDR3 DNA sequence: TGTGCCAGCAGTTCCCCTCGCGGACAGTCAGCTTATAGCAATCAGCCCCAGCATTTT. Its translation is CASSSPRGQSAYSNQPQHF.

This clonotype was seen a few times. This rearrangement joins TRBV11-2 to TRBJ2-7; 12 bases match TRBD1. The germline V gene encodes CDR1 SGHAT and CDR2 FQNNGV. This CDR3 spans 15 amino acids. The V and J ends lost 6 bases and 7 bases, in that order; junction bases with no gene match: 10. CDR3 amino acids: CASRRPGQGAQEQYF. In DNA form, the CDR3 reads TGTGCCAGCAGACGACCGGGACAGGGGGCGCAGGAGCAGTACTTC.

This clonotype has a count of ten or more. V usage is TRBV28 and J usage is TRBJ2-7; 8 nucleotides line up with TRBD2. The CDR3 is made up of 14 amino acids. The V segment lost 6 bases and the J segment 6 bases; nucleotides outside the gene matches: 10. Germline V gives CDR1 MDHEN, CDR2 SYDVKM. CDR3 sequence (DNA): TGTGCCAGCAGCAGCCCGGGACTAGTCCTCGAGCAGTACTTC. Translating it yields CASSSPGLVLEQYF.

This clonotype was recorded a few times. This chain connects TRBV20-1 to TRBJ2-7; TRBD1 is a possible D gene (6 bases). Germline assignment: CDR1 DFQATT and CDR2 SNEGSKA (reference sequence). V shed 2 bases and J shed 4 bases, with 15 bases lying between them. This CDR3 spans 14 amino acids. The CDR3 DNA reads TGCAGTGCTAGAAAACTAAGTGGGACATACGAGCAGTACTTC. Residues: CSARKLSGTYEQYF.